This TCR beta chain was sequenced during a study of Graves' ophthalmopathy and Graves' hyperthyroidism. Study at large: Upon initial diagnosis and before any treatment, peripheral blood was collected.

Each diagnosis was determined on the basis of clinical symptoms, serum thyroxine, TRAb, thyroid ultrasound and orbital computed tomography. What supplied the PBMCs was 7.5 to 10 ml of fresh peripheral blood. Whole-study findings and limits: The model predicted ophthalmopathy progression with 70.59% sensitivity and approximately 72% specificity.

This clonotype was observed many times. The antigen is not known. Per germline, CDR1 MNHEY and CDR2 SVGAGI. There are 14 residues in the CDR3. V gave up 6 bases and J gave up 2 bases; unmatched junction bases: 2. The sequenced template was RNA, covering the TCR beta CDR3 region. HTBI primers served in a first-round RT-PCR, which a second-round multiplex PCR followed. One entry per CDR3 protein results from TCRdb running MiXCR on the multiplex PCR reads. The sample contains roughly 230,000 distinct CDR3 sequences, about 22% of which appear only once. Input material: peripheral blood. The V gene is TRBV6-5, the J gene TRBJ2-7; 12 nucleotides match TRBD2. The TCR originated in a woman in her fifties or sixties with Graves' ophthalmopathy. This chain's CDR3 is CASRRLAGAYEQYF. As DNA, the CDR3 is TGTGCCAGCAGGCGACTAGCGGGAGCCTACGAGCAGTACTTC.